This T cell receptor (beta chain) was captured in a study of T cells after posttransplantation cyclophosphamide. The CDR3 totals 14 residues. The junction had 0 bases not matched to a gene; V was cut back by 3 bases and J by 2 bases. CDR1 and CDR2 from the germline V gene are SGHRS and YFSETQ. Comment on this clone: Its antigen is unidentified.

General study points: Donor CD8+ memory clones often dominated recipient blood repertoires at later times. Skin or GI-infiltrating T cells shared few TRB sequences with blood. Recipient CMV seropositivity and CMV reactivation strongly tracked TRB clonality.

Cells defined as naive were viable CD3+CD4+ or CD3+CD8+ and CCR7+CD45RA+CD45RO-CD95-CD27+CD28+. Here immunoSEQ multiplex PCR was the method, and the copy in TCRdb shows in-frame clones only, minus some. The data contain about 21,000 clones, approximately 98% of them singletons. Specimen: naive CD8+ T cells sorted from PBMCs. The sequence derives from a man aged 35 to 55 in good health, CMV-negative, and a related stem cell transplant donor. This sequence joins TRBV5-1 and TRBJ1-5; 9 bases line up with TRBD1. CDR3 protein: CASSWTGGNQPQHF. The CDR3, as DNA: TGCGCCAGCAGCTGGACAGGGGGCAATCAGCCCCAGCATTTT. Full variable domain (remainder filled in from reference TRBV5-1 and TRBJ1-5): KAGVTQTPRYLIKTRGQQVTLSCSPISGHRSVSWYQQTPGQGLQFLFEYFSETQRNKGNFPGRFSGRQFSNSRSEMNVSTLELGDSALYLCASSWTGGNQPQHFGDGTRLSIL.